This TCR beta chain was captured in a study of PD-L1 blockade in urothelial cancer. Study summary: Each participant's history included 0 to 3 prior chemotherapy regimens.

Some clones are missing from TCRdb's copy, which holds only in-frame ones; the method was immunoSEQ multiplex PCR. The profile covers tens of thousands of clones, with approximately 84% appearing a single time and approximately 16% taken by the ten largest. The germline V and J ends were trimmed by 3 bases and 5 bases, with 16 bases remaining between them. The CDR3 has 16 amino acids. CDR1 SNHLY and CDR2 FYNNEI come from the germline V gene. The sequencing here drew on PBMCs, taken around atezolizumab (anti-PD-L1) treatment. This TCR came from a man in his sixties with urothelial cancer. This chain connects TRBV2 to TRBJ2-2; D perhaps matches TRBD1 (6 bases). CDR3 in DNA: TGTGCCAGCAGTGATTCGAGACAGGTCGAGACCGGGGAGCTGTTTTTT. Translating it yields CASSDSRQVETGELFF.